The present T cell receptor beta chain was sequenced within a study of CD8 T cells in Susac syndrome. General observations from the study: Only a relatively small number of individuals were included in the TCR sequencing and HLA analysis.

CDR3 length equals 16 residues. The germline gives CDR1 DFQATT, CDR2 SNEGSKA (reference sequence). V was trimmed by 0 bases and J by 1 base, leaving 15 bases between them. Comment on this clonotype: Its antigen is still unknown.

Reverse transcription used about 0.45 to 1 ug RNA and random hexamers. Amplification of TCR beta CDR3 was carried out by immunoSEQ multiplex PCR, which covered 54 Vbeta and 13 Jbeta segments. A single record per CDR3 protein comes from TCRdb applying MiXCR to the immunoSEQ multiplex PCR reads. The sample records around 46,000 distinct CDR3 sequences, over 90% being singletons. The chain uses TRBV20-1 and TRBJ1-1; no reliable D call. The sequencing sample was made of CD8+ T cells from PBMCs. The clonotype was recovered from a human donor in good health. The CDR3 sequence is CSARDRRLPRNTEAFF. DNA of the CDR3: TGCAGTGCTAGAGATCGGCGGCTTCCCCGGAACACTGAAGCTTTCTTT.